This T cell receptor (beta chain) came from a study of blood T cell repertoires in COVID-19. V lost 2 bases to trimming and J lost 10 bases; unmatched junction nucleotides: 9. From germline, CDR1 is SGHRS and CDR2 YFSETQ. CDR3 length: 15 amino acids. The assay was immunoSEQ multiplex PCR, and TCRdb's table has in-frame clones only and misses some. The sample has 140,000 or so clones, roughly 80% seen once. This clonotype was obtained from a man over 45 who had recovered from COVID-19. Sequenced sample: PBMCs or T cells enriched from blood (not recorded which). This rearrangement joins TRBV5-1 to TRBJ1-6; 7 nucleotides align to TRBD1. CDR3 bases: TGCGCCAGCAGCTTCGTCGGGATGGGACAGTCACCCCTCCACTTT. It yields the protein CASSFVGMGQSPLHF.